These 15 T cell receptor beta chains were all obtained from the same sample, sequenced in a study of T cell responses to AZD1222 COVID-19 vaccine. Some clones are missing from TCRdb's copy, which holds only in-frame ones; the method was immunoSEQ multiplex PCR. The sample has roughly 96,000 clones; about 88% are singletons. Material: peripheral blood, obtained on day 0 of AZD1222 vaccination. Every receptor here comes from an adult in good health.

The chain couples TRBV7-2 to TRBJ1-6, with D unclear. This CDR3 is 17 amino acids long. V shed 1 base and J shed 0 bases, with 10 bases lying between them. Per germline, CDR1 SGHTA and CDR2 FQGNSA. The CDR3 DNA sequence: TGTGCCAGCAGCTTAGTGTCGACGAGCTCCTATAATTCACCCCTCCACTTT. This translates into CASSLVSTSSYNSPLHF.

This chain connects TRBV15 to TRBJ1-2, with 9 bases matching TRBD1. The V gene's germline CDR1 is LNHNV and CDR2 YYDKDF (reference sequence). The CDR3 consists of 15 residues. With 0 bases clipped from V and 6 bases from J, the junction kept 5 bases outside the gene matches. Here the CDR3 reads CATSRDQGQGDGYTF. The CDR3 nucleotides are TGTGCCACCAGCAGAGATCAGGGACAGGGTGATGGCTACACCTTC.

The genes are TRBV3-1 (or the pseudogene TRBV3-2) and TRBJ1-5; D not certain. Germline loops: CDR1 LGHDT, CDR2 YNNKEL (reference sequence). Trimming took off 3 bases at V and 7 bases at J, with 13 bases between the two ends. The CDR3 extends over 14 amino acids. For the CDR3, the DNA is TGTGCCAGCAGCCAGGGATTGAACGACCAGCCCCAGCATTTT. This encodes CASSQGLNDQPQHF.

The gene calls are TRBV7-2 and TRBJ2-1; D uncertain. V lost 7 bases and J 5 bases, leaving 15 bases between the germline ends. The CDR3 runs to 14 residues. CDR1 is SGHTA and CDR2 is FQGNSA in the germline V gene. The DNA for the CDR3 is TGTGCCAGCACCCTTAGTGCCAGTAACAATGAGCAGTTCTTC. This sequence encodes CASTLSASNNEQFF. The variable domain in full, with the rest retrieved from reference TRBV7-2 and TRBJ2-1, is GAGVSQSPSNKVTEKGKDVELRCDPISGHTALYWYRQSLGQGLEFLIYFQGNSAPDKSGLPSDRFSAERTGGSVSTLTIQRTQQEDSAVYLCASTLSASNNEQFFGPGTRLTVL.

The chain recombines TRBV5-1 with TRBJ2-7; the match to TRBD1 covers 10 bases. The CDR3 loop spans 14 amino acids. J lost 3 bases, V lost 4 bases, and 4 bases had no gene match. The germline CDR1 and CDR2 sequences are SGHRS and YFSETQ. CDR3 sequence reads: CASSRDRGGYEQYF. DNA of the CDR3: TGCGCCAGCAGCAGGGACAGGGGTGGCTACGAGCAGTACTTC.

V gene TRBV10-2 combines with J gene TRBJ1-1; possibly TRBD1 for D (5 bases). Germline V gene data show CDR1 as WSHSY and CDR2 as SAAADI. Trimming pared 5 bases from V and 2 bases from J, leaving 12 bases between. The CDR3 covers 14 residues. The CDR3, as DNA: TGCGCCAGCAGTCGCTGGGACCGCAACACTGAAGCTTTCTTT. It specifies CASSRWDRNTEAFF.

V is TRBV2 and J is TRBJ1-4, with D maybe TRBD1 (6 bases). Germline values: CDR1 SNHLY, CDR2 FYNNEI. The CDR3 contains 14 residues. Trimming cost V 5 bases and J 7 bases, with 14 bases left between them. CDR3 in DNA: TGTGCCAGCAGTAGGGGGTTGGGGGGTGAAAAACTGTTTTTT. Translation gives CASSRGLGGEKLFF.

This chain joins TRBV19 and TRBJ1-5; 9 nucleotides line up with TRBD1. Germline CDR1 LNHDA, CDR2 SQIVND (reference sequence). This CDR3 spans 17 amino acids. V lost 6 bases and J lost 3; bases outside the gene matches: 12. The CDR3, as DNA: TGTGCCAGTAGCCCGGGACAGGGAAGGGACTTCAATCAGCCCCAGCATTTT. Translation: CASSPGQGRDFNQPQHF.

The CDR3 DNA reads TGTGCCAGCAGCTTAGTAGGGACTAGCGGGGCCAATGAGCAGTTCTTC. Its translation is CASSLVGTSGANEQFF. The J gene is TRBJ2-1, the V gene TRBV7-2, with 13 bases aligning to TRBD2. V gave up 1 base and J gave up 6 bases; unmatched junction bases: 3. Germline lookup yields CDR1 SGHTA and CDR2 FQGNSA. The CDR3 consists of 16 residues. The variable domain in full, completed from reference TRBV7-2 and TRBJ2-1, reads GAGVSQSPSNKVTEKGKDVELRCDPISGHTALYWYRQSLGQGLEFLIYFQGNSAPDKSGLPSDRFSAERTGGSVSTLTIQRTQQEDSAVYLCASSLVGTSGANEQFFGPGTRLTVL.

This clone was seen a few times. The chain is built from TRBV5-5 and TRBJ2-2; D is unclear. Germline V gene lookup returns CDR1 SGHKS and CDR2 YYEKEE (reference sequence). With 7 bases removed from V and 0 bases from J, the gap between germline ends came to 10 bases. The CDR3 covers 14 residues. CDR3: CASEPTPNTGELFF. The CDR3 region has the DNA TGTGCCAGCGAGCCTACACCGAACACCGGGGAGCTGTTTTTT. Looking up the rest from reference TRBV5-5 and TRBJ2-2 gives the full variable domain: DAGVTQSPTHLIKTRGQQVTLRCSPISGHKSVSWYQQVLGQGPQFIFQYYEKEERGRGNFPDRFSARQFPNYSSELNVNALLLGDSALYLCASEPTPNTGELFFGEGSRLTVL.

The chain couples TRBV19 to TRBJ2-3, with a possible D match to TRBD1 (5 bases). CDR3 length equals 14 residues. V lost 7 bases and J lost 2, with 13 bases in between. Germline V gene sequence: CDR1 LNHDA, CDR2 SQIVND (reference sequence). CDR3 DNA sequence: TGTGCCAGTACCCCCCGCAGGGACACAGATACGCAGTATTTT. It translates to CASTPRRDTDTQYF.

Only one count was recorded for this clone. The genes are TRBV13 and TRBJ1-5, with D tentatively TRBD1 (5 bases). This CDR3 has 15 residues. V was shortened by 1 base and J by 7 bases, with 14 bases between the two germline ends. Germline V gene sequence: CDR1 PRHDT, CDR2 FYEKMQ (reference sequence). In nucleotides, the CDR3 is TGTGCCAGCAGCTTAGCTGGGGGGACGGGGCAGCCCCAGCATTTT. It yields the protein CASSLAGGTGQPQHF.

The chain uses TRBV7-2 and TRBJ1-1; D call uncertain. CDR1 SGHTA and CDR2 FQGNSA come from the germline V gene. The V and J ends lost 0 bases and 4 bases respectively, with 12 bases between them. The CDR3 runs to 15 residues. The CDR3 spells CASSLALFLGTEAFF. The CDR3 DNA is TGTGCCAGCAGCTTAGCGCTTTTTCTGGGCACTGAAGCTTTCTTT.

V gene TRBV11-1 combines with J gene TRBJ2-3; TRBD2 might be the D (5 bases). CDR1 is SGHAT and CDR2 is FQDESV in the germline V gene (reference sequence). The CDR3 spans 14 residues. V was clipped by 7 bases and J by 2 bases, with 13 bases between them. Here the CDR3 reads CASKYAGLTDTQYF. CDR3 DNA sequence: TGTGCCAGCAAATACGCGGGCCTCACAGATACGCAGTATTTT.

The chain is built from TRBV11-3 and TRBJ2-5, with D possibly called TRBD1 or TRBD2 (7 bases each). Germline V CDR1 and CDR2: SGHNT, YENEEA. Trimming removed 4 bases from V and 0 bases from J, with 12 bases in between. CDR3 length equals 15 residues. This CDR3 is CASSSGGTDQETQYF. The CDR3 DNA sequence: TGTGCCAGCAGCTCCGGGGGGACAGACCAAGAGACCCAGTACTTC. Filled out from reference TRBV11-3 and TRBJ2-5, the complete variable domain reads EAGVVQSPRYKIIEKKQPVAFWCNPISGHNTLYWYLQNLGQGPELLIRYENEEAVDDSQLPKDRFSAERLKGVDSTLKIQPAELGDSAVYLCASSSGGTDQETQYFGPGTRLLVL.